Reported below is one T cell receptor beta chain. Its specificity is not known. This entry belongs to a study of T cell repertoires in cytomegalovirus infection. V lost 2 bases, J lost 8 bases, and 6 bases stayed unmatched. Germline V lookup: CDR1 MNHEY, CDR2 SMNVEV (reference sequence). This CDR3 spans 15 amino acids. MiXCR, applied by TCRdb to the reads, yields one record per CDR3 protein. The sample has approximately 150,000 distinct CDR3 sequences, less than 25% seen once; the top ten hold roughly 25%. The sequenced sample was CD8+ T cells from cultured PBMCs, obtained from culture after CMV antigen stimulation. The TCR sequence derives from a human donor in good health (CMV status not recorded). Some clones in this sample may be carry-over from other donors' samples. The V and J genes are TRBV27 and TRBJ2-1; 10 nucleotides agree with TRBD1. The CDR3 nucleotides are TGTGCCAGCAGTTTACCCGGGACAGGGGCGTATGAGCAGTTCTTC. It yields the protein CASSLPGTGAYEQFF.